The rows below give T cell receptor beta chains drawn from one sample of a study of blood T cell repertoires in COVID-19. Libraries were prepared by immunoSEQ multiplex PCR; TCRdb keeps only in-frame clonotypes and omits some of them. The profile shows about 140,000 clones, about three quarters of them singletons. Sequences were obtained from peripheral blood. These receptor sequences come from a man aged 45-65 years with acute or convalescent COVID-19. The CDR3 runs from the conserved cysteine through the conserved F or W. A D gene is named only where the DNA matches it firmly. The listing skips clone size in some rows; elsewhere it reads once, few, many or a size class.

clone_size | d_call | j_call | v_call | cdr3_nt | cdr3_aa
. | . | TRBJ1-2 | TRBV30 | TGTGCCTGGAGTGTAGAGGTCGTATTGGAAGGAGCGAACCCAACTAACTATGGCTACACCTTC | CAWSVEVVLEGANPTNYGYTF
. | . | TRBJ1-2 | TRBV18 | TGTGCCAGCTCACCGGACAGAAACCACTATGGCTACACCTTC | CASSPDRNHYGYTF
. | . | TRBJ1-6 | TRBV7-2 | TGTGCCAGCAGCTTCGACAGGAATTCACCCCTCCACTTT | CASSFDRNSPLHF
. | TRBD1 | TRBJ1-5 | TRBV20-1 | TGCAGTGCTAGTGCATCGGGACAGGGGGTATTTAGCAATCAGCCCCAGCATTTT | CSASASGQGVFSNQPQHF
. | TRBD2 | TRBJ2-5 | TRBV7-2 | TGTGCCAGCAGCTTAGCCCGGGGACTAGCGGGGGAGACCCAGTACTTC | CASSLARGLAGETQYF
. | . | TRBJ1-6 | TRBV14 | TGTGCCAGCAGCCAAGAGCGGGTCCAGAATTCACCCCTCCACTTT | CASSQERVQNSPLHF
. | . | TRBJ2-3 | TRBV30 | TGTGCCTGGAGCCCCGGTCACGATACGCAGTATTTT | CAWSPGHDTQYF
. | TRBD2 | TRBJ2-3 | TRBV5-1 | TGCGCCAGCAGTGGGACTACTTTACGACGCCTCACAGATACGCAGTATTTT | CASSGTTLRRLTDTQYF
few | . | TRBJ1-1 | TRBV25-1 | TGTGCCAGCAGTGATGGCAGGGTAAGAGTTGGGACTGAAGCTTTCTTT | CASSDGRVRVGTEAFF
. | TRBD2 | TRBJ2-5 | TRBV24-1 | TGTGCCACCAGTGACCGGGGGGCCCAGTACTTC | CATSDRGAQYF
. | TRBD1 | TRBJ1-1 | TRBV10-3 | TGTGCCATCAGTGAGCCGAAGGGGGCAGGGGGTACGGACACTGAAGCTTTCTTT | CAISEPKGAGGTDTEAFF
few | TRBD1 | TRBJ1-1 | TRBV20-1 | TGCAGTGCTAGTTGGACAGGGGGACGCTTTGGTGAAGCTTTCTTT | CSASWTGGRFGEAFF
. | . | TRBJ1-1 | TRBV7-3 | TGTGCCAGCAGTACGGACAGGAACACTGAAGCTTTCTTT | CASSTDRNTEAFF
. | TRBD1 | TRBJ2-5 | TRBV29-1 | TGCAGCGGTGGACCGGGACAGGGGTCTGAGACCCAGTACTTC | CSGGPGQGSETQYF
few | . | TRBJ1-4 | TRBV10-2 | TGCGCCAGCAGTGTTTCAGGGGTCCCCAGTGAAAAACTGTTTTTT | CASSVSGVPSEKLFF
. | . | TRBJ1-1 | TRBV2 | TGTGCCAGCAGTGAGGGGGGGGCCACTGAAGCTTTCTTT | CASSEGGATEAFF
. | . | TRBJ2-3 | TRBV5-1 | TGCGCCAGCGGCAGACTTGGAGGGGATACGCAGTATTTT | CASGRLGGDTQYF
. | . | TRBJ2-3 | TRBV5-1 | TGCGCCAGCAGGGTAGATCTCGCCACAGATACGCAGTATTTT | CASRVDLATDTQYF
. | . | TRBJ2-5 | TRBV12-1 | TGTGCCAGCAGCCTGGGAGGCATAGAGACCCAGTACTTC | CASSLGGIETQYF
few | . | TRBJ2-1 | TRBV5-1 | TGCGCCAGCAGCTTGGCAGGGTTCGTTGGTAATGAGCAGTTCTTC | CASSLAGFVGNEQFF
. | . | TRBJ2-5 | TRBV9 | TGTGCCAGCAGCCTGACTAGACAAGAGACCCAGTACTTC | CASSLTRQETQYF
. | TRBD1 | TRBJ2-2 | TRBV7-8 | TGTGCCAGCAGCTTACGGGTTCCGGGACAGGGTCAGGCCGGGGAGCTGTTTTTT | CASSLRVPGQGQAGELFF
once | TRBD2 | TRBJ2-7 | TRBV9 | TGTGCCAGCAGCGCCACGGTGGGAGGGGAGCAGTACTTC | CASSATVGGEQYF
. | . | TRBJ1-1 | TRBV30 | TGTGCCTGGAGTGTACCGGACGGAAGGGGCACTGAAGCTTTCTTT | CAWSVPDGRGTEAFF
. | TRBD1 | TRBJ1-1 | TRBV5-1 | TGCGCCAGCAGCCCGGGGGACAGAAACACTGAAGCTTTCTTT | CASSPGDRNTEAFF
once | . | TRBJ1-1 | TRBV12-3/TRBV12-4 | TGTGCCAGCAGTTTTAGCAGGGCTGGTGAAGCTTTCTTT | CASSFSRAGEAFF
. | . | TRBJ1-3 | TRBV4-1 | TGCGCCAGCAGCCAAGAGCCCCCGGAGGGTGGAAACACCATATATTTT | CASSQEPPEGGNTIYF
. | TRBD1 | TRBJ1-6 | TRBV29-1 | TGCAGCGTTGCGCAGGGGGTCGATTCACCCCTCCACTTT | CSVAQGVDSPLHF
. | TRBD1 | TRBJ1-2 | TRBV6-6 | TGTGCCACCCGGGAGGGACAGGGGACCTATGGCTACACCTTC | CATREGQGTYGYTF
. | TRBD1 | TRBJ2-7 | TRBV9 | TGTGCCAGCAGCGCGGCCGGGACAGGAACTTACGAGCAGTACTTC | CASSAAGTGTYEQYF
. | . | TRBJ2-2 | TRBV27 | TGTGCCAGCAGTCGCCATCCCAGGGATGCCGGGGAGCTGTTTTTT | CASSRHPRDAGELFF
once | TRBD2 | TRBJ2-1 | TRBV5-4 | TGTGCCAGCAGCTTGGCTAGCGGGGGTGTATGGAATGAGCAGTTCTTC | CASSLASGGVWNEQFF
. | TRBD2 | TRBJ2-5 | TRBV5-1 | TGCGCCAGCAGCTTGGCGGGGGGAGGAGAGACCCAGTACTTC | CASSLAGGGETQYF
. | TRBD2 | TRBJ2-7 | TRBV30 | TGTGCCTGGAGTGCAGCGGGGGGTTGGGAGCAGTACTTC | CAWSAAGGWEQYF
. | . | TRBJ1-1 | TRBV18 | TGTGCCAGCTCACCCCGACAGGACCACACTGAAGCTTTCTTT | CASSPRQDHTEAFF